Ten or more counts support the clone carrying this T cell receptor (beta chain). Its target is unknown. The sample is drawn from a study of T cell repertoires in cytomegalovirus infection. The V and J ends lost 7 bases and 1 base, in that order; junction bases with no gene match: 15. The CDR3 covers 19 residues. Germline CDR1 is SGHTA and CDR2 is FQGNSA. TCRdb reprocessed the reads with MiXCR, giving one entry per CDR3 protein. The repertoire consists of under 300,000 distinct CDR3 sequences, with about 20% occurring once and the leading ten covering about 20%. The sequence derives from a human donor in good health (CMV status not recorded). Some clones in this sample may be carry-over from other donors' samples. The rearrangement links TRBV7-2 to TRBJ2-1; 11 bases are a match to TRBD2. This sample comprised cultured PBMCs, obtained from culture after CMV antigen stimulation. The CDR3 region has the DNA TGTGCCAGCAAGCGGCATTGGGCTAGCGGGAGGTGGTCCTACAATGAGCAGTTCTTC. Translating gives CASKRHWASGRWSYNEQFF.